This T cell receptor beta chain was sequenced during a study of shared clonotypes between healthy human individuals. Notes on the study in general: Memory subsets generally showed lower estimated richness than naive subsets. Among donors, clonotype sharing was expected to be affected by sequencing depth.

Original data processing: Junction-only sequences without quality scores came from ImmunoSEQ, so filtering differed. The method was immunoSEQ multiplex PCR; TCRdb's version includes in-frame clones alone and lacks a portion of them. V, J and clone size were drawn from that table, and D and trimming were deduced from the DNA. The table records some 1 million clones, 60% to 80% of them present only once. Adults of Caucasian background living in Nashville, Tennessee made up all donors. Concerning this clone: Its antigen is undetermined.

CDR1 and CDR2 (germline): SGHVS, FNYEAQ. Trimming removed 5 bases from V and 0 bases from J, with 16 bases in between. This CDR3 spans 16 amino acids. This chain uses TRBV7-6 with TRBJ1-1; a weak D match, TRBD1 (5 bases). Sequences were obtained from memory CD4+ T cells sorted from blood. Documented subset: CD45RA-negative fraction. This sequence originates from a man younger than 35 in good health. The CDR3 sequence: CASSPGVGTLNTEAFF. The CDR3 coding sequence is TGTGCCAGCAGCCCGGGGGTAGGGACCTTGAACACTGAAGCTTTCTTT. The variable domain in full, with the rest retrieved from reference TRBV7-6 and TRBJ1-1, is GAGVSQSPRYKVTKRGQDVALRCDPISGHVSLYWYRQALGQGPEFLTYFNYEAQQDKSGLPNDRFSAERPEGSISTLTIQRTEQRDSAMYRCASSPGVGTLNTEAFFGQGTRLTVV.